The 21 T cell receptor beta chains reported below all come from one sample, sequenced in a study of shared clonotypes between healthy human individuals. This table comes from immunoSEQ multiplex PCR, and its TCRdb copy is limited to in-frame clones, with some not included. The table lists over a million clones, roughly 95% of them singletons, with 1% to 1.5% in the top ten. The sample taken for sequencing was naive CD4+ T cells sorted from blood. Subset noted: CD45RA+ positively selected. Every receptor here comes from a man aged 25 to 45 in good health.

This clone was detected only once. V and J are TRBV11-2 and TRBJ2-1; 8 bases line up with TRBD2. Germline loops: CDR1 SGHAT, CDR2 FQNNGV. V shed 7 bases, J shed 7 bases, and the junction held 15 bases outside the gene matches. This CDR3 region has 16 residues. Here the CDR3 DNA reads TGTGCCAGCACCTTCCAACCCAGCGGGAGTTGGAATGAGCAGTTCTTC. Its protein product is CASTFQPSGSWNEQFF.

The chain is built from TRBV6-5 and TRBJ2-7; 9 bases are shared with TRBD1. CDR1 and CDR2 from the germline V gene are MNHEY and SVGAGI. The CDR3 is 14 residues long. Trimming cost V 4 bases and J 3 bases; bases outside gene matches: 4. The CDR3 coding sequence is TGTGCCAGCAGTTTTAGGGACAGGGACTACGAGCAGTACTTC. Translation gives CASSFRDRDYEQYF.

A remark on this clone: One end of the junction does not line up with germline, which may come from a read error. This chain joins TRBV11-2 and TRBJ2-7; TRBD2 matches at 7 bases. Germline CDR1 SGHAT, CDR2 FQNNGV. CDR3 length: 16 amino acids. For the CDR3, the DNA is TGTGCCAGCGGGGGGACCGGGACTATCTCTCCAACGACCCGCGACTTC. Translation gives CASGGTGTISPTTRDF.

The J gene is TRBJ2-2, the V gene TRBV10-3, with 10 positions matching TRBD2. J lost 8 bases, V lost 2 bases, and 8 bases had no gene match. Germline values: CDR1 ENHRY, CDR2 SYGVKD. CDR3 length equals 16 residues. CDR3 DNA sequence: TGTGCCATCAGTGAGCCCACTAGCGGGAAGCCGGGGGAGCTGTTTTTT. Residues: CAISEPTSGKPGELFF.

V usage is TRBV9 and J usage is TRBJ2-1; D is unclear. Trimming removed 3 bases at V and 2 bases at J, with 9 bases between. The CDR3 is 14 amino acids. Germline V gives CDR1 SGDLS, CDR2 YYNGEE. The CDR3 sequence: CASSASPTYNEQFF. In nucleotides, the CDR3 is TGTGCCAGCAGCGCCAGTCCTACCTACAATGAGCAGTTCTTC.

The chain combines TRBV6-1 with TRBJ2-7; D possibly corresponds to TRBD1 (5 bases). Germline V gene sequence: CDR1 MNHNS, CDR2 SASEGT. V shed 6 bases and J shed 6 bases, with 15 bases lying between them. The CDR3 spans 13 residues. The CDR3 nucleotides read TGTGCCAGCAGACCAGGGATTTCGGGCGAGCAGTACTTC. As protein: CASRPGISGEQYF.

This chain uses TRBV5-4 with TRBJ2-1, with a tentative D call TRBD2 (5 bases). Trimming stripped 3 bases from V and 0 bases from J, with 10 bases between. The CDR3 sequence is 15 residues long. Germline values: CDR1 SGHNT, CDR2 YYREEE (reference sequence). The CDR3 DNA is TGTGCCAGCAGCTACCCGGGGAGCTCCTACAATGAGCAGTTCTTC. Protein: CASSYPGSSYNEQFF.

This clone was found once. V gene TRBV7-2 combines with J gene TRBJ2-1, with D perhaps TRBD2 (6 bases). The CDR3 loop spans 14 amino acids. The germline V and J ends were trimmed by 2 bases and 8 bases, with 13 bases remaining between them. CDR1 and CDR2 (germline): SGHTA, FQGNSA. DNA for the CDR3: TGTGCCAGCAGCTTAAGCCGGGACTTCTATGAGCAGTTCTTC. It codes for CASSLSRDFYEQFF. Full variable domain (rest looked up from reference TRBV7-2 and TRBJ2-1): GAGVSQSPSNKVTEKGKDVELRCDPISGHTALYWYRQSLGQGLEFLIYFQGNSAPDKSGLPSDRFSAERTGGSVSTLTIQRTQQEDSAVYLCASSLSRDFYEQFFGPGTRLTVL.

This clone was seen just once. The rearrangement uses TRBV21-1 and TRBJ2-1; whether TRBD2, the table's D call, matches the DNA was not checked. TRBV21-1 is shown as a pseudogene. This CDR3 region has 15 residues. The CDR3 nucleotides are TGTGCCAGCACGGAGATGCTAGACCCCTACAATGAGCAGTTCTTC. Translating it yields CASTEMLDPYNEQFF.

The V gene is TRBV5-1, the J gene TRBJ2-5; D remains unclear. Trimming stripped 0 bases from V and 7 bases from J, with 16 bases between. CDR3 length: 15 residues. The germline V gene has CDR1 SGHRS and CDR2 YFSETQ. DNA for the CDR3: TGCGCCAGCAGCTTGGACTCTATAAAGTGGGTGACCCAGTACTTC. This codes for CASSLDSIKWVTQYF. The complete variable domain, with remaining parts taken from reference TRBV5-1 and TRBJ2-5, reads KAGVTQTPRYLIKTRGQQVTLSCSPISGHRSVSWYQQTPGQGLQFLFEYFSETQRNKGNFPGRFSGRQFSNSRSEMNVSTLELGDSALYLCASSLDSIKWVTQYFGPGTRLLVL.

The V gene is TRBV6-5, the J gene TRBJ1-4; TRBD1 aligns across 8 bases. CDR3 length: 14 amino acids. Germline CDR1 and CDR2: MNHEY and SVGAGI. Trimming cost V 10 bases and J 5 bases; bases outside gene matches: 9. The CDR3 DNA sequence: TGTGCCACCCGTTGGGACAGGAGGAATGAAAAACTGTTTTTT. Its protein product is CATRWDRRNEKLFF.

The CDR3 here is CASSEDEQYF. The CDR3 nucleotides read TGTGCCAGCAGCGAGGACGAGCAGTACTTC. The V gene is TRBV6-6, the J gene TRBJ2-7; no definite D call. Germline loops: CDR1 MNHNY, CDR2 SVGAGI (reference sequence). The ends were cut back, 6 bases at V and 5 bases at J, with 5 bases in the middle. CDR3 length: 10 residues.

The chain couples TRBV2 to TRBJ2-1, with D possibly matching TRBD2 (6 bases). The length of the CDR3 is 16 residues. Germline CDR1 is SNHLY and CDR2 is FYNNEI. V lost 6 bases to trimming and J lost 9 bases, with 24 bases between them. This chain's CDR3 is CASSFDPGLTTGEQFF. The CDR3 bases are TGTGCCAGCAGCTTCGATCCGGGACTTACAACGGGTGAGCAGTTCTTC.

Remarks on this clone: Other DNA variants within this sample encode the same CDR3. The rearrangement joins TRBV18 to TRBJ2-7; unclear D gene. Germline CDR1 reads KGHSH; CDR2 reads LQKENI. The CDR3 contains 12 residues. Trimming pared 1 base from V and 2 bases from J, leaving 3 bases between. The CDR3 loop reads CASSPLTYEQYF. For the CDR3, the DNA is TGTGCCAGCTCACCACTAACCTACGAGCAGTACTTC.

The V call is TRBV5-6, the J call TRBJ2-3; D may be TRBD2 (5 bases). V was shortened by 3 bases and J by 1 base, with 18 bases between the two germline ends. The germline V gene has CDR1 SGHDT and CDR2 YYEEEE. The CDR3 is made up of 17 amino acids. CDR3 protein: CASSSRFGLAGTDTQYF. The CDR3 coding sequence is TGTGCCAGCAGCTCGCGCTTTGGGCTAGCCGGCACAGATACGCAGTATTTT.

This clone was picked up a small number of times. The rearrangement links TRBV5-4 to TRBJ1-2; D is ambiguous. Germline CDR1 is SGHNT and CDR2 is YYREEE (reference sequence). V shed 0 bases and J shed 2 bases, with 5 bases lying between them. The CDR3 is 13 amino acids. CDR3 coding DNA: TGTGCCAGCAGCTTGGTAGAGAACTATGGCTACACCTTC. This encodes CASSLVENYGYTF.

The V call is TRBV2, the J call TRBJ1-5, with TRBD1 matching over 8 bases. The length of the CDR3 is 16 residues. Looked up from germline, CDR1 is SNHLY and CDR2 is FYNNEI. V shed 5 bases and J 3 bases; nucleotides not matched to a gene: 9. Here the CDR3 reads CASSSGQGSLNQPQHF. In DNA form, the CDR3 reads TGTGCCAGCAGTTCCGGACAGGGATCACTCAATCAGCCCCAGCATTTT. The variable domain in full, completed from reference TRBV2 and TRBJ1-5, reads EPEVTQTPSHQVTQMGQEVILRCVPISNHLYFYWYRQILGQKVEFLVSFYNNEISEKSEIFDDQFSVERPDGSNFTLKIRSTKLEDSAMYFCASSSGQGSLNQPQHFGDGTRLSIL.

This clone was seen a handful of times. The V call is TRBV5-5, the J call TRBJ2-2, with D perhaps given as TRBD1 or TRBD2 (6 bases each). Germline CDR1 SGHKS, CDR2 YYEKEE (reference sequence). The germline V and J ends were trimmed by 5 bases and 4 bases, with 15 bases remaining between them. The CDR3 is 15 amino acids. This CDR3 reads CASRLWGAITGELFF. Written as DNA, the CDR3 is TGTGCCAGCAGATTGTGGGGGGCTATCACCGGGGAGCTGTTTTTT.

A note on this clone: This sample includes further DNA sequences coding for the same CDR3. The chain combines TRBV9 with TRBJ2-7; TRBD1 aligns across 7 bases. V shed 2 bases and J 3 bases; nucleotides not matched to a gene: 8. The germline gives CDR1 SGDLS, CDR2 YYNGEE. The CDR3 has 15 residues. CDR3 nucleotide sequence: TGTGCCAGCAGCGTGGGGGCAGGGGGAAGCTACGAGCAGTACTTC. Encoded protein: CASSVGAGGSYEQYF.

The V and J genes are TRBV2 and TRBJ2-1; TRBD1 agrees at 10 bases. Germline trimming cut 2 bases from V and 7 bases from J; bases unmatched to any gene: 8. This CDR3 has 16 residues. Germline CDR1 reads SNHLY; CDR2 reads FYNNEI. CDR3: CASSENGDRGKNEQFF. The DNA of the CDR3 is TGTGCCAGCAGTGAAAATGGGGACAGGGGCAAGAATGAGCAGTTCTTC. Variable domain in full (rest from reference TRBV2 and TRBJ2-1): EPEVTQTPSHQVTQMGQEVILRCVPISNHLYFYWYRQILGQKVEFLVSFYNNEISEKSEIFDDQFSVERPDGSNFTLKIRSTKLEDSAMYFCASSENGDRGKNEQFFGPGTRLTVL.

The chain links TRBV11-2 to TRBJ2-5; TRBD2 aligns across 7 bases. The germline gives CDR1 SGHAT, CDR2 FQNNGV. J was trimmed by 3 bases and V by 6 bases; bases with no gene match: 10. The CDR3 runs to 15 residues. The CDR3 DNA follows: TGTGCCAGCAGTCAAGATGGCGGGAGAAAAGAGACCCAGTACTTC. Translated: CASSQDGGRKETQYF.